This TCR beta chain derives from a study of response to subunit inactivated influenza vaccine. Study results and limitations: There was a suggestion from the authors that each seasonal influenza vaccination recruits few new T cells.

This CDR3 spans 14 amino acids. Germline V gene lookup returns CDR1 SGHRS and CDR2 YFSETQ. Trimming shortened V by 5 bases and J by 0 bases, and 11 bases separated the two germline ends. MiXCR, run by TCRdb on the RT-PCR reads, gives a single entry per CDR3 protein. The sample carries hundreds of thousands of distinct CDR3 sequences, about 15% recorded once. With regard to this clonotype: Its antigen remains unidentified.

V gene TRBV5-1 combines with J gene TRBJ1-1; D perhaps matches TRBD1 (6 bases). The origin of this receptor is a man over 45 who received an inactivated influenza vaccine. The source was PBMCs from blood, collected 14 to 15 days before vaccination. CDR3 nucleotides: TGCGCCAGCAGGGGGGGGGCCTTGAACACTGAAGCTTTCTTT. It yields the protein CASRGGALNTEAFF.